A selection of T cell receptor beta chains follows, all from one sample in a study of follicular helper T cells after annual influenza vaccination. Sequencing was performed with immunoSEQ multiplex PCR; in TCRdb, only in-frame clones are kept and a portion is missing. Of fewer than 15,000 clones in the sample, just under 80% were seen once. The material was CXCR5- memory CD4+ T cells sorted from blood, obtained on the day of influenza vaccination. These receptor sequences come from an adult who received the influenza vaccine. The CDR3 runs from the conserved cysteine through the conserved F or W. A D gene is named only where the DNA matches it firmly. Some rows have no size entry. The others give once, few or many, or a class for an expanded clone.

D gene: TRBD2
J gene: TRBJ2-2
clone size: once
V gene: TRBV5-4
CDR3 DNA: TGTGCCAGCAGCTTACCTAGCGGGGGGGCCCGGACCGGGGAGCTGTTTTTT
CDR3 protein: CASSLPSGGARTGELFF

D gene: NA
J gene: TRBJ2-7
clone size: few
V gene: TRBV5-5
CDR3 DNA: TGTGCCAGCAGCTTGAGGGGCCTTGGCGAGCAGTACTTC
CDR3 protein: CASSLRGLGEQYF

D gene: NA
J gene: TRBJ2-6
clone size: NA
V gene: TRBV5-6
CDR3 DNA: TGTGCCAGCAGCTTAATGAGGGGACCTGGGGCCAACGTCCTGACTTTC
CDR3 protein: CASSLMRGPGANVLTF

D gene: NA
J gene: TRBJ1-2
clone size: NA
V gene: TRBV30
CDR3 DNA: TGTGCCTGGAGTGGGGGCAGCAACTATGGCTACACCTTC
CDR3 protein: CAWSGGSNYGYTF

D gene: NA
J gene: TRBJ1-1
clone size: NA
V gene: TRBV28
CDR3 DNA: TGTGCCAGCAGTTTAACGGTGTCCGGCAGGGCTGGGGCTTTCTTT
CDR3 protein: CASSLTVSGRAGAFF

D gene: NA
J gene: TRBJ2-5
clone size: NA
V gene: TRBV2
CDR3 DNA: TGTGCCAGCGGTACGGCTTACGAGTTCCAAGAGACCCAGTACTTC
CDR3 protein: CASGTAYEFQETQYF

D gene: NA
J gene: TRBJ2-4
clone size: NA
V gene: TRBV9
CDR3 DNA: TGTGCCAGCAGCGTAGGCCAGTTCAAAAACATTCAGTACTTC
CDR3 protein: CASSVGQFKNIQYF

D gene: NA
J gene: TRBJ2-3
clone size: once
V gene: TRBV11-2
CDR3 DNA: TGTGCCAGCAGCTTAGCTGGCACAGATACGCAGTATTTT
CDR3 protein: CASSLAGTDTQYF

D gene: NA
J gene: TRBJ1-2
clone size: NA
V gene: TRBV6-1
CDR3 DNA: TGTGCCAGCAGTGACCGACTTCAGGCTAACTATGGCTACACCTTC
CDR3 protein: CASSDRLQANYGYTF

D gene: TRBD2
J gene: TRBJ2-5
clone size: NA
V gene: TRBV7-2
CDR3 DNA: TGTGCCAGCAGCCCGGGACTAGAAGAGACCCAGTACTTC
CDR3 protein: CASSPGLEETQYF

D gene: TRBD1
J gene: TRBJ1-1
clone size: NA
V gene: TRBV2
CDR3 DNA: TGTGCCAGCACCCCTCAGGGGGTGTCGAGCACTGAAGCTTTCTTT
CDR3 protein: CASTPQGVSSTEAFF

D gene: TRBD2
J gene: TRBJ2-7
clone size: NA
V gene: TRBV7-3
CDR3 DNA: TGTGCCAGCAGCCCAGGACTAGCGGGCTCCTACGAGCAGTACTTC
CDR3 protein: CASSPGLAGSYEQYF

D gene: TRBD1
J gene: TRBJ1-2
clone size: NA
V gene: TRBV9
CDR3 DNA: TGTGCCAGCAGCGTAGGGGGACAGGGGAGTCACTATGGCTACACCTTC
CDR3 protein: CASSVGGQGSHYGYTF

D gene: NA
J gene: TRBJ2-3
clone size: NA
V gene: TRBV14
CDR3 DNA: TGTGCCAGCAGCCAAGTGCCGGGGGGCACAGATACGCAGTATTTT
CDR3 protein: CASSQVPGGTDTQYF

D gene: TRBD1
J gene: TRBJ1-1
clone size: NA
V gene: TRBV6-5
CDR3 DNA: TGTGCCAGCAGGCGCAAGACAGGGGTGGTCACTGAAGCTTTCTTT
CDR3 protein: CASRRKTGVVTEAFF

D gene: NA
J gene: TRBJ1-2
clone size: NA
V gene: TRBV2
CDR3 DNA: TGTGCCAGCAGTGCACCGGGACACGGGATTCGAAGCTACACCTTC
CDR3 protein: CASSAPGHGIRSYTF

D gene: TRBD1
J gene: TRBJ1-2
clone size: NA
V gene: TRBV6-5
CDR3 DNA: TGTGCCAGCCAGGTGGAGACAGGGTGGCACTATGGCTACACCTTC
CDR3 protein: CASQVETGWHYGYTF

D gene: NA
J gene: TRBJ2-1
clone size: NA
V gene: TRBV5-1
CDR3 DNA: TGCGCCAGCAGCTTGGTCGGGGAAAGTGTCAATGAGCAGTTCTTC
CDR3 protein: CASSLVGESVNEQFF

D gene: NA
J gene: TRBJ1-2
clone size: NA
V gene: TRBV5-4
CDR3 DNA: TGTGCCAGCAGGGATGGGGGGAACTATGGCTACACCTTC
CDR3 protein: CASRDGGNYGYTF

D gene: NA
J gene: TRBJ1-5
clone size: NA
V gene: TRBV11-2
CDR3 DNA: TGTGCCAGCAGCTTAGTTGGGGGCAATCAGCCCCAGCATTTT
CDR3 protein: CASSLVGGNQPQHF

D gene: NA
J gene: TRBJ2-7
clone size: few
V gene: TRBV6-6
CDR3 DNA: TGTGCCAGCAGTTTAGGGGAATCCTACGAGCAGTACTTC
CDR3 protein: CASSLGESYEQYF

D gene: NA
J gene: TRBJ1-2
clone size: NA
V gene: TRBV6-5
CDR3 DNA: TGTGCCAGCAGAGTCGGGCGATCATATGGCTACACCTTC
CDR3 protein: CASRVGRSYGYTF

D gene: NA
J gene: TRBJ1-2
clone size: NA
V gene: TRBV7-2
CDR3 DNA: TGTGCCAGCAGCTTAGGTGGGCGAACTAACTATGGCTACACCTTC
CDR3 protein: CASSLGGRTNYGYTF

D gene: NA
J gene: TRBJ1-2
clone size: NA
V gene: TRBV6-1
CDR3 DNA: TGTGCCAGCAGTGAATTGTTGATGTCCGGGGCCAACTATGGCTACACCTTC
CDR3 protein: CASSELLMSGANYGYTF

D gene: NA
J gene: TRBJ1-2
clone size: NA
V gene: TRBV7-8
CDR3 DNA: TGTGCCAGCAGCTTGATCGGGGATGGCGGCTACACCTTC
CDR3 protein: CASSLIGDGGYTF

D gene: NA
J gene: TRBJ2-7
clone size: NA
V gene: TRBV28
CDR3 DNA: TGTGCCAGCAGTTTACTCCGAGGGGCCCTAAACTTC
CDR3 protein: CASSLLRGALNF

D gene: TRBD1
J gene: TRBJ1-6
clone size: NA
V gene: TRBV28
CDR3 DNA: TGTGCCAGCATTGACAGGGTTGATTCACCCCTCCACTTT
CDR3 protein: CASIDRVDSPLHF

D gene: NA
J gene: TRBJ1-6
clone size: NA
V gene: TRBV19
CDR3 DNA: TGTGCCAGTAGTATCGGCCGAAAAGATTCACCCCTCCACTTT
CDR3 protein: CASSIGRKDSPLHF

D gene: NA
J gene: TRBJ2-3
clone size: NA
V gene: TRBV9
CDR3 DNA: TGTGACACAGATACGCAGTATTTT
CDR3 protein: CDTDTQYF

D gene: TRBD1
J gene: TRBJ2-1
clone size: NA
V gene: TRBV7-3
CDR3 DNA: TGTGCCAGCAGCCCTCAGGGGGCTGGTGAGCAGTTCTTC
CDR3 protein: CASSPQGAGEQFF

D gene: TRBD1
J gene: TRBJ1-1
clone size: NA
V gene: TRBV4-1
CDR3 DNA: TGCGCCAGCAGCCGGATACGACAGGGATTGAACACTGAAGCTTTCTTT
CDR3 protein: CASSRIRQGLNTEAFF

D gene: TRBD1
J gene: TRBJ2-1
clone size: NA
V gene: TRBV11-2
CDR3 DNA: TGTGCCAGCAGCCAAATGGCCGGGACAGGGAATGAGCAGTTCTTC
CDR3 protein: CASSQMAGTGNEQFF

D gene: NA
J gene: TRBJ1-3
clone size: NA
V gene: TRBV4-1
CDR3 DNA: TGCGCCAGCAGCGTAGAGCGGCCGGGACTGGGAAACACCATATATTTT
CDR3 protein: CASSVERPGLGNTIYF

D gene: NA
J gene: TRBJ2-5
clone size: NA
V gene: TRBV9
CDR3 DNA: TGTGCCAGCAGCGTAGTGGGAGGACAGCAAGAGACCCAGTACTTC
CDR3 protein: CASSVVGGQQETQYF

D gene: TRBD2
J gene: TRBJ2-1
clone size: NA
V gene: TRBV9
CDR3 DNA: TGTGCCAGCGCTAGCGGGGGGGCCTACAATGAGCAGTTCTTC
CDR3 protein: CASASGGAYNEQFF

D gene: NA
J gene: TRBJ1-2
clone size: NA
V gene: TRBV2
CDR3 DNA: TGTGCCAGCACCGGGTCCAAGGGGCCACCTACCATCTATGGCTACACCTTC
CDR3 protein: CASTGSKGPPTIYGYTF

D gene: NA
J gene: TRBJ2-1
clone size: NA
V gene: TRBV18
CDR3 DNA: TGTGCCAGCTCACTTGCAGGGTTGTCTAGTGAGCAGTTCTTC
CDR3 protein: CASSLAGLSSEQFF

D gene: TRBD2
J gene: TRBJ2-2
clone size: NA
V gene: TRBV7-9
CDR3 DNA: TGTGCCAGCGGAACTAGCGGGGGCACCGGGGAGCTGTTTTTT
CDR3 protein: CASGTSGGTGELFF

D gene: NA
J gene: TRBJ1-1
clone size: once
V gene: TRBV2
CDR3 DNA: TGTGCCAGCCTCTTGGCGAACACTGAAGCTTTCTTT
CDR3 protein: CASLLANTEAFF

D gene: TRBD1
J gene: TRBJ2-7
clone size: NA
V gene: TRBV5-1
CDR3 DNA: TGCGCCAGCAGCTTGGACGGACAGGGGTTTTACGAGCAGTACTTC
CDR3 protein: CASSLDGQGFYEQYF

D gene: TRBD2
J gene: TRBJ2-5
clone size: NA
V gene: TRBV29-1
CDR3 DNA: TGCAGCGTTGGTATAGCGGGGGGGACATACGGGGAGACCCAGTACTTC
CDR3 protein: CSVGIAGGTYGETQYF

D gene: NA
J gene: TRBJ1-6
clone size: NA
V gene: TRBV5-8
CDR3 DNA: TGTGCCAGCAGCTTGGTGACCCTACCGGGTTCACCCCTCCACTTT
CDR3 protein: CASSLVTLPGSPLHF

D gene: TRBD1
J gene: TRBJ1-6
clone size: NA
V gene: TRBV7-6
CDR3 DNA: TGTGCCAGCAGCTCGGGACAGGGGAATTCACCCCTCCACTTT
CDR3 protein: CASSSGQGNSPLHF

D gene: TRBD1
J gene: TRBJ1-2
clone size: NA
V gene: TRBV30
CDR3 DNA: TGTGCCTGGGGGACAGCCTATGGCTACACCTTC
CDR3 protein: CAWGTAYGYTF

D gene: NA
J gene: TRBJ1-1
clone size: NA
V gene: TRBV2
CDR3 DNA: TGTGCCAACTCTTTTAGGGGTGGCACTGAAGCTTTCTTT
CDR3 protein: CANSFRGGTEAFF

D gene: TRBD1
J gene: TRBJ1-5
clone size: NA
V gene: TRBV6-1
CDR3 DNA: TGTGCCAGCAGAGGGGACAGGGGAGGGAATCAGCCCCAGCATTTT
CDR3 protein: CASRGDRGGNQPQHF

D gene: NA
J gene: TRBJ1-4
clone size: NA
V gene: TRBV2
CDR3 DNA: TGTGCCAGCAGTGCGACATGGGAAAAACTGTTTTTT
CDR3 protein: CASSATWEKLFF

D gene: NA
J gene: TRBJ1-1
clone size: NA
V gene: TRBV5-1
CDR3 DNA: TGCGCCAGCAGCCCCTTTTTGCGGGGGGCGAACACTGAAGCTTTCTTT
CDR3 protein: CASSPFLRGANTEAFF

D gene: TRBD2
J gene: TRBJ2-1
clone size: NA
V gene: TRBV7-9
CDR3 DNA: TGTGCCAGCACTGGGACTAGCGGGGGAGCGAATGAGCAGTTCTTC
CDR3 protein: CASTGTSGGANEQFF

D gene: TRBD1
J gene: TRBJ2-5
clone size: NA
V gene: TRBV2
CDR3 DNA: TGTGCCAGCAGTACCCACAGGGGAGAGACCCAGTACTTC
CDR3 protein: CASSTHRGETQYF